These 30 T cell receptor beta chains were all obtained from the same sample, sequenced in a study of OX40 agonist ivuxolimab in advanced cancers. Data came from immunoSEQ multiplex PCR; TCRdb stores just in-frame clones and leaves some out. There are tens of thousands of clones in the sample; 80% to 90% occur only once, and more than 4% lies in the top ten. This specimen was CD4+ or CD8+ T cells sorted from blood, taken in a trial of the OX40 agonist ivuxolimab. Source of these receptors: an adult with an advanced solid tumor such as melanoma, head and neck, liver or kidney cancer.

The chain links TRBV30 to TRBJ1-2; D unresolved. The CDR3 totals 12 residues. V lost 4 bases and J lost 4, with 10 bases in between. CDR1 and CDR2 (germline): GTSNPN, SVGIG (reference sequence). The DNA of the CDR3 is TGTGCCTGGACATCGACGGGCTATGGCTACACCTTC. This codes for CAWTSTGYGYTF.

The chain uses TRBV6-1 and TRBJ1-4; D unresolved. The CDR3 totals 13 residues. CDR1 is MNHNS and CDR2 is SASEGT in the germline V gene. V dropped 3 bases and J dropped 7 bases, with 9 bases sitting between them. The CDR3 loop is CASSDRGAEKLFF. DNA for the CDR3: TGTGCCAGCAGTGATCGGGGTGCTGAAAAACTGTTTTTT.

The V gene is TRBV30, the J gene TRBJ2-7; D might be TRBD2 (5 bases). Germline lookup yields CDR1 GTSNPN and CDR2 SVGIG (reference sequence). The CDR3 is made up of 13 amino acids. The V end was cut by 2 bases, the J end by 0 bases, with 8 bases between. The CDR3 loop is CAWSSEVSYEQYF. In DNA form, the CDR3 reads TGTGCCTGGAGTTCGGAGGTCTCCTACGAGCAGTACTTC.

The gene calls are TRBV4-2 and TRBJ2-2; 7 bases line up with TRBD2. The ends lost 0 bases at V and 2 bases at J; junction bases unmatched: 6. The CDR3 sequence is 17 residues long. The germline V gene encodes CDR1 LGHNA and CDR2 YNFKEQ. The CDR3 spells CASSQEALAVNTGELFF. Here the CDR3 DNA reads TGTGCCAGCAGCCAAGAAGCCCTAGCGGTTAACACCGGGGAGCTGTTTTTT.

The chain carries TRBV19 and TRBJ2-1, with unresolved D. The germline V and J ends were trimmed by 6 bases and 4 bases, with 13 bases remaining between them. Germline V lookup: CDR1 LNHDA, CDR2 SQIVND (reference sequence). The CDR3 consists of 14 residues. This CDR3 reads CASSQPTRYNEQFF. Written as DNA, the CDR3 is TGTGCCAGTAGCCAACCGACACGATACAATGAGCAGTTCTTC.

This chain connects TRBV15 to TRBJ2-1, with 9 bases that match TRBD1. Looked up from germline, CDR1 is LNHNV and CDR2 is YYDKDF (reference sequence). V lost 6 bases to trimming and J lost 6 bases; unmatched junction nucleotides: 6. This CDR3 contains 14 residues. CDR3 residues: CATRTLTGGNEQFF. The CDR3 nucleotides read TGTGCCACCAGGACCTTGACAGGGGGCAATGAGCAGTTCTTC.

The sample holds one count of this clone. The chain recombines TRBV6-5 with TRBJ2-1, with 7 nucleotides matching TRBD1. CDR3 length equals 15 residues. J gave up 0 bases and V 5 bases, and 4 bases lay outside the gene matches. In germline, CDR1 is MNHEY, CDR2 SVGAGI. The CDR3 protein is CASSGTAPSYNEQFF. The CDR3 DNA reads as TGTGCCAGCAGTGGGACAGCCCCCTCCTACAATGAGCAGTTCTTC.

The chain carries TRBV11-2 and TRBJ2-2; 7 bases are a match to TRBD1. The germline gives CDR1 SGHAT, CDR2 FQNNGV. The CDR3 contains 16 residues. The V gene end was trimmed by 6 bases and the J gene end by 4 bases; junction bases not matched to a gene: 11. The CDR3 nucleotides read TGTGCCAGCAGGCGAGCACAGGGGATGGGCACCGGGGAGCTGTTTTTT. Its protein product is CASRRAQGMGTGELFF.

This sequence joins TRBV5-1 and TRBJ1-4; unclear D gene. The CDR3 consists of 14 residues. V was clipped by 3 bases and J by 0 bases, with 6 bases between them. From germline, CDR1 is SGHRS and CDR2 YFSETQ. The CDR3 protein is CASSSSTTNEKLFF. The CDR3 nucleotides read TGCGCCAGCAGCTCAAGTACAACTAATGAAAAACTGTTTTTT.

This clone was counted once. This rearrangement joins TRBV29-1 to TRBJ1-2; D gene uncertain. The CDR3 extends over 14 amino acids. The germline CDR1 and CDR2 sequences are SQVTM and ANQGSEA. V lost 1 base and J lost 2, with 11 bases in between. CDR3 nucleotides: TGCAGCGTTGAAGGCCTAAACAGCAACTATGGCTACACCTTC. It encodes CSVEGLNSNYGYTF.

The J gene is TRBJ2-7, the V gene TRBV6-6; 8 bases line up with TRBD2. Germline V gives CDR1 MNHNY, CDR2 SVGAGI (reference sequence). V lost 0 bases and J lost 2; bases outside the gene matches: 6. The CDR3 is 16 amino acids. The CDR3 region has the DNA TGTGCCAGCAGTTACTCGTTACTAGCGGCCACCTACGAGCAGTACGTC. Its protein product is CASSYSLLAATYEQYV.

This clone was counted a few times. This chain uses TRBV2 with TRBJ1-2; D is unresolved. V lost 9 bases, J lost 2 bases, and 7 bases lay in between. Germline CDR1 SNHLY, CDR2 FYNNEI. This CDR3 contains 11 residues. Written as DNA, the CDR3 is TGTGCCAGTTCGACGAACTATGGCTACACCTTC. Its translation is CASSTNYGYTF. The full variable domain, with the rest looked up from reference TRBV2 and TRBJ1-2, is EPEVTQTPSHQVTQMGQEVILRCVPISNHLYFYWYRQILGQKVEFLVSFYNNEISEKSEIFDDQFSVERPDGSNFTLKIRSTKLEDSAMYFCASSTNYGYTFGSGTRLTVV.

The gene calls are TRBV5-1 and TRBJ2-3, with D hard to call. V was pared by 7 bases and J by 5 bases, with 11 bases between. The CDR3 spans 12 residues. Germline assignment: CDR1 SGHRS and CDR2 YFSETQ. CDR3 nucleotide sequence: TGCGCCAGCTTTGTAGTAGGAGATACGCAGTATTTT. Its translation: CASFVVGDTQYF.

This sequence joins TRBV21-1 and TRBJ1-1. TRBV21-1 is termed a pseudogene. This CDR3 contains 13 residues. CDR3 nucleotides: TGTGCCAGCAGCAAAAAAAGAAAGACTGAAGCTTTCTTT. Translating gives CASSKKRKTEAFF.

The J gene is TRBJ1-5, the V gene TRBV7-2; D remains ambiguous. CDR3 length: 15 residues. Between the trimmed V and J ends, which lost 8 bases and 1 base, there was a span of 15 bases. The germline V gene encodes CDR1 SGHTA and CDR2 FQGNSA. In DNA form, the CDR3 reads TGTGCCAGCCGGCTCGATCAAGGGAGCAATCAGCCCCAGCATTTT. Its translation: CASRLDQGSNQPQHF.

The chain has TRBV5-8 and TRBJ1-2, with a possible D match to TRBD1 (5 bases). Germline CDR1 is SGHTS and CDR2 is YDEGEE. This CDR3 contains 13 residues. With 6 bases removed from V and 7 bases from J, the gap between germline ends came to 16 bases. CDR3 residues: CASTREATGGYTF. CDR3 in DNA: TGTGCCAGCACCAGGGAAGCCACGGGTGGCTACACCTTC. Drawing the rest from reference TRBV5-8 and TRBJ1-2, the complete variable domain is EAGVTQSPTHLIKTRGQQATLRCSPISGHTSVYWYQQALGLGLQFLLWYDEGEERNRGNFPPRFSGRQFPNYSSELNVNALELEDSALYLCASTREATGGYTFGSGTRLTVV.

The rearrangement uses TRBV7-3 and TRBJ2-5; weak D call: TRBD2 (6 bases). V was clipped by 3 bases and J by 1 base, with 12 bases between them. From germline, CDR1 is SGHTA and CDR2 FQGTGA. CDR3 length: 15 residues. CDR3 in DNA: TGTGCCAGCAGCTTGGACGGGAGTCTCCAAGAGACCCAGTACTTC. Protein: CASSLDGSLQETQYF.

This clone has just a few counts. V gene TRBV7-2 combines with J gene TRBJ2-2; D ambiguous. Germline CDR1 and CDR2: SGHTA and FQGNSA. V lost 5 bases, J lost 2 bases, and 9 bases lay in between. CDR3 size: 14 residues. CDR3 sequence reads: CASSKHLNTGELFF. CDR3 sequence (DNA): TGTGCCAGCAGCAAACACCTTAACACCGGGGAGCTGTTTTTT.

The V and J genes are TRBV5-8 and TRBJ2-2; TRBD2 matches at 11 bases. Germline lookup yields CDR1 SGHTS and CDR2 YDEGEE. This CDR3 is built from 19 residues. V was clipped by 0 bases and J by 7 bases; unmatched bases: 14. This CDR3 reads CASSLVSGRALRPGGELFF. Written as DNA, the CDR3 is TGTGCCAGCAGCTTGGTTAGCGGGAGGGCCCTTCGTCCTGGCGGGGAGCTGTTTTTT.

This chain connects TRBV4-2 to TRBJ1-1; 10 bases align to TRBD1. CDR1 is LGHNA, CDR2 YNFKEQ, per germline. There are 17 residues in the CDR3. The J segment lost 1 base and the V segment lost 1 base, leaving 6 bases of the junction unmatched. The DNA for the CDR3 is TGTGCCAGCAGCCAAGCTGGACAGGGGGGCAGGAACACTGAAGCTTTCTTT. It codes for CASSQAGQGGRNTEAFF.

This sequence joins TRBV19 and TRBJ2-2, with 13 bases identical to TRBD2. CDR1 is LNHDA, CDR2 SQIVND, per germline (reference sequence). The ends lost 5 bases at V and 5 bases at J; junction bases unmatched: 5. The CDR3 length is 16 residues. The CDR3 sequence is CASSQLTSGGTGELFF. The DNA for the CDR3 is TGTGCCAGTAGTCAGCTGACTAGCGGGGGGACCGGGGAGCTGTTTTTT.

The chain combines TRBV7-2 with TRBJ2-1, with TRBD1 matching over 10 bases. The CDR3 is 16 residues long. The V and J ends lost 5 bases and 8 bases, in that order; junction bases with no gene match: 12. CDR1 and CDR2 from the germline V gene are SGHTA and FQGNSA. The CDR3 loop reads CASSARPGQGSHEQFF. For the CDR3, the DNA is TGTGCCAGCAGCGCGCGCCCGGGACAGGGGTCACATGAGCAGTTCTTC. The complete variable domain, with remaining parts taken from reference TRBV7-2 and TRBJ2-1, reads GAGVSQSPSNKVTEKGKDVELRCDPISGHTALYWYRQSLGQGLEFLIYFQGNSAPDKSGLPSDRFSAERTGGSVSTLTIQRTQQEDSAVYLCASSARPGQGSHEQFFGPGTRLTVL.

The rearrangement joins TRBV7-2 to TRBJ2-1; D perhaps matches TRBD2 (6 bases). This CDR3 is 15 amino acids long. V was trimmed by 5 bases and J by 6 bases, leaving 17 bases between them. Per germline, CDR1 SGHTA and CDR2 FQGNSA. The CDR3 DNA reads TGTGCCAGCAGCCCCGCGGGGTTGAGGGCCAATGAGCAGTTCTTC. Residues: CASSPAGLRANEQFF.

The V call is TRBV18, the J call TRBJ1-1; no firm D call. This CDR3 comprises 12 residues. Deletions cut 5 bases from V and 0 bases from J, with 4 bases between. Germline loops: CDR1 KGHSH, CDR2 LQKENI. CDR3 in amino acids: CASSDMNTEAFF. The CDR3 nucleotides read TGTGCCAGCTCAGATATGAACACTGAAGCTTTCTTT.

This clone was counted between two and nine times. This chain connects TRBV5-1 to TRBJ1-2, with 9 bases matching TRBD1. Germline V gene data show CDR1 as SGHRS and CDR2 as YFSETQ. V dropped 3 bases and J dropped 3; count of bases not matched to a gene: 3. The CDR3 sequence is 14 residues long. The CDR3 region has the DNA TGCGCCAGCAGCTCACAGGGGGCAGACTATGGCTACACCTTC. It codes for CASSSQGADYGYTF.

The chain combines TRBV28 with TRBJ1-2; D is undetermined. This CDR3 contains 11 residues. Germline loops: CDR1 MDHEN, CDR2 SYDVKM. V was clipped by 2 bases and J by 8 bases, with 6 bases between them. The DNA for the CDR3 is TGTGCCAGCAGTTTAATTGGCGGCTACACCTTC. Encoded protein: CASSLIGGYTF.

V usage is TRBV27 and J usage is TRBJ2-3; the D is unclear. The CDR3 is 15 amino acids. Germline V gene lookup returns CDR1 MNHEY and CDR2 SMNVEV (reference sequence). V shed 2 bases and J shed 1 base, with 10 bases lying between them. CDR3 nucleotide sequence: TGTGCCAGCAGTTTACAAGGTATCCGCACAGATACGCAGTATTTT. It yields the protein CASSLQGIRTDTQYF.

The chain employs TRBV7-9 and TRBJ2-5; tentative D call: TRBD1 (6 bases). The CDR3 covers 17 residues. The V gene's germline CDR1 is SEHNR and CDR2 FQNEAQ (reference sequence). V lost 5 bases to trimming and J lost 4 bases, with 23 bases between them. The CDR3 sequence: CASSSKGQTIWGETQYF. The CDR3 DNA reads as TGTGCCAGCAGCAGTAAGGGACAAACTATATGGGGAGAGACCCAGTACTTC. The full variable domain, completed using reference TRBV7-9 and TRBJ2-5, is DTGVSQNPRHKITKRGQNVTFRCDPISEHNRLYWYRQTLGQGPEFLTYFQNEAQLEKSRLLSDRFSAERPKGSFSTLEIQRTEQGDSAMYLCASSSKGQTIWGETQYFGPGTRLLVL.

The chain has TRBV6-1 and TRBJ2-3, with no clear D. The CDR3 has 14 amino acids. Deletions cut 6 bases from V and 1 base from J, with 11 bases between. Germline-derived CDR1 and CDR2 are MNHNS and SASEGT. The CDR3 sequence: CASRVGDRTDTQYF. As DNA, the CDR3 is TGTGCCAGCAGAGTTGGCGACCGCACAGATACGCAGTATTTT.

This clone was picked up one time. V usage is TRBV5-3 and J usage is TRBJ2-7; D is perhaps TRBD1 (5 bases). TRBV5-3 is filed as an ORF, its function uncertain. CDR3 length: 12 residues. V dropped 0 bases and J dropped 6 bases, with 7 bases sitting between them. Here the CDR3 DNA reads TGTGCCAGAAGCTTGGAAGGGGTCGAGCAGTACTTC. Translating gives CARSLEGVEQYF.